This T cell receptor beta chain was sequenced in a study of blood T cell repertoires in COVID-19. Study at large: Italy, Spain and the United States were the sources of the convalescent and acute COVID-19 samples. The cDNA or gDNA used as material had been derived from T cells, B-cell-depleted T cells, or PBMCs.

The protocol was immunoSEQ multiplex PCR, while the TCRdb copy is restricted to in-frame clones and leaves out a portion. The sample includes about 260,000 clones, 75% to 90% seen only once; the top ten take roughly 4.6%. The CDR3 runs 15 residues. Germline V gives CDR1 SEHNR, CDR2 FQNEAQ (reference sequence). Trimming cost V 5 bases and J 9 bases; bases outside gene matches: 10. The clonotype was recovered from a man in his 60s who had recovered from COVID-19. The chain has TRBV7-9 and TRBJ2-1; TRBD2 aligns across 10 bases. Sequenced material: peripheral blood. The CDR3 DNA sequence: TGTGCCAGCAGCGTGACAAGCGGGGGGGTCTCTGAGCAGTTCTTC. Protein: CASSVTSGGVSEQFF.